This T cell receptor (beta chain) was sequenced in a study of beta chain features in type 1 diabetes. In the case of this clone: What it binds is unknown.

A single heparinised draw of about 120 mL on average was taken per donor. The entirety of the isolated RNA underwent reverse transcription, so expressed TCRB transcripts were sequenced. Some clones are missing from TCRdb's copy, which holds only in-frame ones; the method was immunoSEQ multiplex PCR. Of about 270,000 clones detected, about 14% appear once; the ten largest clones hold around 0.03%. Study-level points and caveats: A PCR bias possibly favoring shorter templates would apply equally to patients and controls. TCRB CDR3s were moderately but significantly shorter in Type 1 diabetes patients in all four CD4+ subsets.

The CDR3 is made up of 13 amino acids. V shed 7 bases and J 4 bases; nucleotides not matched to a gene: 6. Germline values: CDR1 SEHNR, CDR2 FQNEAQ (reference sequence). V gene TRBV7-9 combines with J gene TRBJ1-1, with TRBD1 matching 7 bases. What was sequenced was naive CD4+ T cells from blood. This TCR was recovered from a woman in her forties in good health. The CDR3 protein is CASINRGGTEAFF. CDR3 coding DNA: TGTGCCAGCATAAACAGGGGTGGCACTGAAGCTTTCTTT.